These 23 T cell receptor beta chains were sequenced from one sample in a study of OX40 agonist ivuxolimab in advanced cancers. TCRdb keeps only in-frame clones here, not all; method: immunoSEQ multiplex PCR. The table shows 25,000 to 35,000 clones, with about 90% occurring only once. The source was CD4+ or CD8+ T cells sorted from blood, collected in a trial of the OX40 agonist ivuxolimab. Receptors were obtained from an adult with an advanced solid tumor such as melanoma, head and neck, liver or kidney cancer.

This clone turned up a few times. This chain uses TRBV7-2 with TRBJ2-7; the D gene is possibly TRBD1 (6 bases). V lost 5 bases and J 3 bases, leaving 14 bases between the germline ends. This CDR3 spans 14 amino acids. Germline V gene sequence: CDR1 SGHTA, CDR2 FQGNSA. As DNA, the CDR3 is TGTGCCAGCAGCCCACAGGGACACCTCTACGAGCAGTACTTC. Its translation: CASSPQGHLYEQYF.

The chain links TRBV28 to TRBJ2-3, with TRBD2 identical over 9 bases. Trimming removed 8 bases from V and 2 bases from J; junction bases left unmatched: 8. Germline V gene sequence: CDR1 MDHEN, CDR2 SYDVKM. The CDR3 runs to 15 residues. The CDR3 DNA is TGTGCCAGCGAGAGACTAGCGGAACACACAGATACGCAGTATTTT. Translating it yields CASERLAEHTDTQYF.

A few counts support this clone. This chain connects TRBV7-9 to TRBJ2-7; 8 bases match TRBD1. The CDR3 contains 15 residues. The germline gives CDR1 SEHNR, CDR2 FQNEAQ (reference sequence). Unmatched junction bases numbered 8, after V lost 4 bases and J lost 3 bases. CDR3 sequence reads: CASSSRFGQGYEQYF. CDR3 DNA: TGTGCCAGCAGCTCACGGTTCGGACAGGGCTACGAGCAGTACTTC.

This rearrangement joins TRBV4-3 to TRBJ1-2; D remains unclear. V lost 0 bases to trimming and J lost 0 bases, with 17 bases between them. The CDR3 is 18 amino acids. Per the germline V gene, CDR1 is LGHNA and CDR2 is YSLEER. The CDR3 sequence is CASSQDLRSRLTNYGYTF. The CDR3 region has the DNA TGCGCCAGCAGCCAAGATCTGCGGAGTCGACTAACTAACTATGGCTACACCTTC.

CDR3 sequence reads: CASRPRGYNEQFF. CDR3 nucleotides: TGTGCCAGCAGACCCCGAGGGTACAATGAGCAGTTCTTC. The genes are TRBV28 and TRBJ2-1; perhaps TRBD2 as D (5 bases). This CDR3 comprises 13 residues. Germline V gene lookup returns CDR1 MDHEN and CDR2 SYDVKM. The V gene lost 6 bases and the J gene lost 4 bases, with 10 bases spanning the gap.

V and J are TRBV28 and TRBJ2-7; 7 nucleotides line up with TRBD1. This CDR3 spans 20 amino acids. Germline V gives CDR1 MDHEN, CDR2 SYDVKM. V gave up 6 bases and J gave up 0 bases; unmatched junction bases: 23. The CDR3 DNA follows: TGTGCCAGCAGCTACGTGTCAAGACAGGGAGAAGTACATCCCTCCTACGAGCAGTACTTC. It translates to CASSYVSRQGEVHPSYEQYF.

The V gene is TRBV7-8, the J gene TRBJ2-7; tentative D call: TRBD2 (6 bases). There are 12 residues in the CDR3. The V gene lost 5 bases and the J gene lost 5 bases, with 10 bases spanning the gap. Germline V gene lookup returns CDR1 SGHVS and CDR2 FQNEAQ. The CDR3 coding sequence is TGTGCCAGCAGCCTCTTAGCGGACGAGCAGTACTTC. Amino acid sequence: CASSLLADEQYF.

This chain links TRBV19 with TRBJ1-1, with D maybe TRBD1 (6 bases). Trimming removed 8 bases at V and 3 bases at J, with 16 bases between. CDR1 is LNHDA and CDR2 is SQIVND in the germline V gene (reference sequence). This CDR3 is 14 amino acids long. CDR3 protein: CASLPGRGDTEAFF. The CDR3 DNA is TGTGCCAGTCTCCCCGGGAGGGGGGACACTGAAGCTTTCTTT.

The V gene is TRBV6-1, the J gene TRBJ1-5; D is uncertain. Germline values: CDR1 MNHNS, CDR2 SASEGT. V was cut by 2 bases and J by 5 bases, with 16 bases left in between. CDR3 size: 16 residues. The CDR3 DNA follows: TGTGCCAGCAGTGAACAGCACCTAGAGTATTATCAGCCCCAGCATTTT. Residues: CASSEQHLEYYQPQHF.

Worth noting for this clone: The germline gene is not matched at one end of the junction; a read error may be the cause. The gene calls are TRBV7-9 and TRBJ2-2; D perhaps matches TRBD2 (5 bases). Per the germline V gene, CDR1 is SEHNR and CDR2 is FQNEAQ (reference sequence). There are 16 residues in the CDR3. Here the CDR3 DNA reads TGTGCCAGCAGTTTAGGAACTACTAGGAACACCGGGGAGCTGTTTTTT. Translated: CASSLGTTRNTGELFF.

The rearrangement links TRBV7-9 to TRBJ2-2, with TRBD2 identical over 7 bases. J gave up 4 bases and V 5 bases, and 16 bases lay outside the gene matches. The CDR3 covers 18 residues. The V gene's germline CDR1 is SEHNR and CDR2 FQNEAQ (reference sequence). The CDR3 DNA is TGTGCCAGCAGCCCCCCGGGGGGAACAAAGACTTCCACCGGGGAGCTGTTTTTT. Translated, it gives CASSPPGGTKTSTGELFF.

The chain links TRBV11-3 to TRBJ2-1; tentatively, D is TRBD1 (5 bases). The CDR3 extends over 13 amino acids. V dropped 5 bases and J dropped 9 bases, with 14 bases sitting between them. Germline CDR1 reads SGHNT; CDR2 reads YENEEA. CDR3 loop: CASSPPLDTEQFF. CDR3 DNA sequence: TGTGCCAGCAGCCCCCCCCTGGACACTGAGCAGTTCTTC. Together with reference TRBV11-3 and TRBJ2-1, the CDR3 gives the full variable domain: EAGVVQSPRYKIIEKKQPVAFWCNPISGHNTLYWYLQNLGQGPELLIRYENEEAVDDSQLPKDRFSAERLKGVDSTLKIQPAELGDSAVYLCASSPPLDTEQFFGPGTRLTVL.

This chain links TRBV13 with TRBJ2-7, with TRBD1 identical over 9 bases. The CDR3 is 16 amino acids. Germline lookup yields CDR1 PRHDT and CDR2 FYEKMQ (reference sequence). V lost 2 bases, J lost 6 bases, and 11 bases stayed unmatched. Here the CDR3 reads CASSLSGQGIAGEQYF. CDR3 DNA sequence: TGTGCCAGCAGCTTAAGCGGACAGGGGATAGCAGGCGAGCAGTACTTC. The variable domain in full, with the rest retrieved from reference TRBV13 and TRBJ2-7, is AAGVIQSPRHLIKEKRETATLKCYPIPRHDTVYWYQQGPGQDPQFLISFYEKMQSDKGSIPDRFSAQQFSDYHSELNMSSLELGDSALYFCASSLSGQGIAGEQYFGPGTRLTVT.

There are a few counts of this clone. J is TRBJ2-7 and V is TRBV7-9; D is uncertain. Germline CDR1 and CDR2: SEHNR and FQNEAQ (reference sequence). Trimming removed 4 bases at V and 0 bases at J, with 7 bases between. This CDR3 spans 13 amino acids. DNA for the CDR3: TGTGCCAGCAGCTCCCCCGCCTCCTACGAGCAGTACTTC. This codes for CASSSPASYEQYF. Full variable domain (remainder filled in from reference TRBV7-9 and TRBJ2-7): DTGVSQNPRHKITKRGQNVTFRCDPISEHNRLYWYRQTLGQGPEFLTYFQNEAQLEKSRLLSDRFSAERPKGSFSTLEIQRTEQGDSAMYLCASSSPASYEQYFGPGTRLTVT.

The chain combines TRBV4-1 with TRBJ1-4, with unresolved D. Trimming cost V 0 bases and J 16 bases, with 15 bases left between them. Germline-derived CDR1 and CDR2 are MGHRA and YSYEKL. The CDR3 sequence is 13 residues long. The CDR3 DNA is TGCGCCAGCAGCCAAGATCTGGGAAGGTGGGAGTTTTTT. Translating gives CASSQDLGRWEFF.

The J gene is TRBJ2-2, the V gene TRBV6-5; TRBD1 is a possible D gene (6 bases). The length of the CDR3 is 13 residues. The germline gives CDR1 MNHEY, CDR2 SVGAGI. With 0 bases removed from V and 11 bases from J, the gap between germline ends came to 10 bases. The CDR3 loop is CASSYSSGTELFF. As DNA, the CDR3 is TGTGCCAGCAGTTACTCATCAGGGACAGAGCTGTTTTTT.

The CDR3 DNA reads TGTGCCAGCAGTTTCGACAGGTATGGCAATCAGCCCCAGCATTTT. Amino acids: CASSFDRYGNQPQHF. The chain uses TRBV28 and TRBJ1-5, with D perhaps matching TRBD1 (6 bases). This CDR3 has 15 amino acids. V lost 3 bases and J lost 2, with 11 bases in between. The germline V gene has CDR1 MDHEN and CDR2 SYDVKM. The variable domain in full, completed from reference TRBV28 and TRBJ1-5, reads DVKVTQSSRYLVKRTGEKVFLECVQDMDHENMFWYRQDPGLGLRLIYFSYDVKMKEKGDIPEGYSVSREKKERFSLILESASTNQTSMYLCASSFDRYGNQPQHFGDGTRLSIL.

This sequence joins TRBV7-8 and TRBJ1-1; D call uncertain. Germline CDR1 reads SGHVS; CDR2 reads FQNEAQ. The CDR3 length is 13 residues. V lost 8 bases to trimming and J lost 0 bases, with 10 bases between them. CDR3 sequence (DNA): TGTGCCAGCCTATGGGGTCTGAACACTGAAGCTTTCTTT. This sequence encodes CASLWGLNTEAFF.

In its sample, this clone is medium-sized (0.01 to 0.1%). The chain is built from TRBV30 and TRBJ1-5; a weak D match, TRBD1 (6 bases). This CDR3 contains 15 residues. The germline gives CDR1 GTSNPN, CDR2 SVGIG (reference sequence). Trimming removed 1 base at V and 2 bases at J, with 12 bases between. The CDR3 protein is CAWSGQGRGNQPQHF. CDR3 coding DNA: TGTGCCTGGAGTGGGCAGGGGAGAGGCAATCAGCCCCAGCATTTT.

The genes are TRBV7-9 and TRBJ2-3; no clear D. Germline V lookup: CDR1 SEHNR, CDR2 FQNEAQ (reference sequence). CDR3 length equals 12 residues. V was clipped by 5 bases and J by 5 bases, with 8 bases between them. The chain's CDR3 is CASSLDGDTQYF. CDR3 sequence (DNA): TGTGCCAGCAGCCTTGATGGAGATACGCAGTATTTT.

The chain employs TRBV6-1 and TRBJ2-1; no firm D call. Germline CDR1 and CDR2: MNHNS and SASEGT. The CDR3 extends over 15 amino acids. The V gene lost 1 base and the J gene lost 6 bases, with 13 bases spanning the gap. CDR3 region: CASSEGGTWGNEQFF. As DNA, the CDR3 is TGTGCCAGCAGTGAAGGCGGCACCTGGGGCAATGAGCAGTTCTTC.

The chain uses TRBV19 and TRBJ1-3, with D tentatively TRBD1 (6 bases). Germline assignment: CDR1 LNHDA and CDR2 SQIVND (reference sequence). CDR3 length: 14 residues. The V gene lost 7 bases and the J gene lost 0 bases, with 10 bases spanning the gap. The CDR3 DNA follows: TGTGCCAGTAAACAGGGCCACTCTGGAAACACCATATATTTT. It translates to CASKQGHSGNTIYF.

The chain has TRBV6-5 and TRBJ2-3; 11 nucleotides match TRBD2. This CDR3 is 13 amino acids long. Trimming cost V 6 bases and J 9 bases; bases outside gene matches: 5. CDR1 is MNHEY and CDR2 is SVGAGI in the germline V gene. DNA for the CDR3: TGTGCCAGCAGATCTAGCGGGAGGTTCACGCAGTATTTT. It specifies CASRSSGRFTQYF.